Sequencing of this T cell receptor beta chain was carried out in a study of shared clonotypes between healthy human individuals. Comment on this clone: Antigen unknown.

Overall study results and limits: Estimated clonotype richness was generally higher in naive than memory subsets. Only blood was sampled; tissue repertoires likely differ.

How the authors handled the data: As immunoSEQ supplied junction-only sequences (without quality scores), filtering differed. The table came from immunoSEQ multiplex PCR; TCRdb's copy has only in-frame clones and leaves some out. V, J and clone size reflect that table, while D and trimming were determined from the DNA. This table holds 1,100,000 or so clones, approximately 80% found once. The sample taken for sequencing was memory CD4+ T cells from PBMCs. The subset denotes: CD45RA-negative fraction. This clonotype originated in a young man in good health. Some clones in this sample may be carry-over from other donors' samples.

The CDR3, as DNA: TGTGCCAGCAGCTTAGGCGGTGGGGCCAGGGGAGCTTTCTTT. Its translation: CASSLGGGARGAFF. The chain employs TRBV11-2 and TRBJ1-1; the D gene is possibly TRBD1 (6 bases). Deletions cut 1 base from V and 10 bases from J, with 16 bases between. CDR1 is SGHAT, CDR2 FQNNGV, per germline. CDR3 size: 14 residues.